The 3 T cell receptor beta chains reported below all come from one sample, sequenced in a study of blood T cell repertoires in COVID-19. TCRdb's table, derived via immunoSEQ multiplex PCR, lists solely in-frame clones and lacks some. The sample yields about 180,000 clones, around 89% seen once. Sequenced: peripheral blood. The receptors come from a woman aged 25 to 39 with acute or convalescent COVID-19.

The V gene is TRBV9, the J gene TRBJ1-3, with 9 positions matching TRBD1. V was pared by 4 bases and J by 11 bases, with 10 bases of the junction left unmatched. This CDR3 spans 14 amino acids. Germline CDR1 reads SGDLS; CDR2 reads YYNGEE. The CDR3 reads CASSWSGDRDAIYF. The CDR3 DNA reads TGTGCCAGCAGCTGGTCCGGGGACAGGGACGCCATATATTTT.

The chain recombines TRBV28 with TRBJ2-5; the D gene is possibly TRBD1 (6 bases). The CDR3 totals 14 residues. The germline gives CDR1 MDHEN, CDR2 SYDVKM. V was cut by 2 bases and J by 3 bases, with 10 bases left in between. The CDR3 bases are TGTGCCAGCAGTTTAGAACAGGGAGAAGAGACCCAGTACTTC. Translating gives CASSLEQGEETQYF.

The J gene is TRBJ2-7, the V gene TRBV6-5, with 7 nucleotides matching TRBD1. CDR1 and CDR2 (germline): MNHEY, SVGAGI. The CDR3 is 14 amino acids. The V gene end was trimmed by 2 bases and the J gene end by 4 bases; junction bases not matched to a gene: 5. This CDR3 reads CASSYNPTGYEQYF. Written as DNA, the CDR3 is TGTGCCAGCAGTTACAATCCGACAGGGTACGAGCAGTACTTC.